The 15 T cell receptor beta chains in this list originate from one sample, sequenced in a study of blood T cell repertoires in COVID-19. Clones were sequenced by immunoSEQ multiplex PCR, and TCRdb holds only the in-frame ones, with some missing. Among some 180,000 clones, more than 80% were seen once, and the ten largest hold more than 5%. What was sequenced was PBMCs or T cells enriched from blood (not recorded which). These receptors all stem from a middle-aged man who had recovered from COVID-19.

The chain has TRBV29-1 and TRBJ2-1; 10 bases agree with TRBD1. This CDR3 has 16 amino acids. Trimming removed 3 bases from V and 4 bases from J; junction bases left unmatched: 9. CDR1 is SQVTM, CDR2 ANQGSEA, per germline. CDR3 DNA: TGCAGCGTTGATTTACCGGGACAGGGGAGGTACAATGAGCAGTTCTTC. Its translation: CSVDLPGQGRYNEQFF.

V usage is TRBV2 and J usage is TRBJ2-7; 9 bases map to TRBD1. Germline CDR1 is SNHLY and CDR2 is FYNNEI. Trimming removed 8 bases from V and 5 bases from J; junction bases left unmatched: 10. This CDR3 region has 14 residues. In DNA, the CDR3 is TGTGCCAGCGTGTCCGGGACAGGGCAAGACGAGCAGTACTTC. It is translated as CASVSGTGQDEQYF.

This clone was detected only once. This chain joins TRBV5-1 and TRBJ1-1; D gene uncertain. The germline V gene encodes CDR1 SGHRS and CDR2 YFSETQ. The CDR3 loop spans 14 amino acids. V was cut by 0 bases and J by 5 bases, with 11 bases left in between. The CDR3 here is CASSLGSTWTEAFF. For the CDR3, the DNA is TGCGCCAGCAGCTTGGGAAGTACATGGACTGAAGCTTTCTTT.

This chain links TRBV5-1 with TRBJ1-4, with 9 positions matching TRBD1. Losses at the gene ends were 4 bases for V and 5 bases for J; bases not matched to a gene: 9. The CDR3 has 16 amino acids. Germline V gene lookup returns CDR1 SGHRS and CDR2 YFSETQ. CDR3 protein: CASSPGSGTGNEKLFF. The CDR3 coding sequence is TGCGCCAGCAGCCCCGGGTCCGGGACAGGGAATGAAAAACTGTTTTTT.

CDR3 nucleotides: TGTGCCAGCAGCGGGGGGTTGGGAGGTGGAAACACCATATATTTT. This gives the protein CASSGGLGGGNTIYF. The rearrangement uses TRBV9 and TRBJ1-3, with D perhaps TRBD1 (5 bases). The CDR3 runs to 15 residues. Germline V gene data show CDR1 as SGDLS and CDR2 as YYNGEE. Trimming pared 3 bases from V and 3 bases from J, leaving 13 bases between.

The CDR3 region is CASSEFRGNTEAFF. CDR3 DNA: TGTGCCAGCAGTGAATTCAGGGGGAACACTGAAGCTTTCTTT. The V call is TRBV2, the J call TRBJ1-1; maybe TRBD1 (6 bases). Germline V gives CDR1 SNHLY, CDR2 FYNNEI. The length of the CDR3 is 14 residues. Trimming took off 2 bases at V and 1 base at J, with 8 bases between the two ends.

This sequence joins TRBV19 and TRBJ2-5, with D hard to call. Between the trimmed V and J ends, which lost 1 base and 5 bases, there was a span of 8 bases. Germline V gives CDR1 LNHDA, CDR2 SQIVND (reference sequence). The CDR3 has 13 residues. The CDR3 spells CASSIAAGETQYF. CDR3 DNA: TGTGCCAGTAGTATAGCGGCCGGGGAGACCCAGTACTTC.

This sequence joins TRBV5-1 and TRBJ1-6; the D gene is possibly TRBD1 (6 bases). In germline, CDR1 is SGHRS, CDR2 YFSETQ. The length of the CDR3 is 16 residues. Trimming removed 4 bases at V and 7 bases at J, with 18 bases between. The CDR3 sequence: CASSLNPQGPNSPLHF. In DNA form, the CDR3 reads TGCGCCAGCAGCCTAAACCCGCAGGGGCCCAATTCACCCCTCCACTTT.

The chain carries TRBV4-1 and TRBJ1-5; 7 bases are shared with TRBD1. This CDR3 contains 15 residues. The trim removed 3 bases at V and 6 bases at J, leaving 8 bases unmatched. Germline V gene sequence: CDR1 MGHRA, CDR2 YSYEKL. CDR3 in amino acids: CASSQHTGDGQPQHF. CDR3 bases: TGCGCCAGCAGCCAGCATACAGGGGACGGTCAGCCCCAGCATTTT.

This clone has only a few counts. The chain couples TRBV20-1 to TRBJ1-2; D uncertain. The V end lost 3 bases, the J end lost 4 bases, and 3 bases lay between the germline ends. Germline V gene sequence: CDR1 DFQATT, CDR2 SNEGSKA (reference sequence). This CDR3 region has 10 residues. The CDR3 DNA reads as TGCAGTGCTAGCGGCTATGGCTACACCTTC. Amino acids: CSASGYGYTF.

This chain links TRBV5-1 with TRBJ1-3, with 9 bases fitting TRBD1. Germline V lookup: CDR1 SGHRS, CDR2 YFSETQ. This CDR3 is built from 17 residues. J lost 4 bases, V lost 1 base, and 9 bases had no gene match. The CDR3 reads CASSLRLGQGTGNTIYF. The CDR3 DNA reads TGCGCCAGCAGCTTGAGGCTGGGACAGGGAACAGGAAACACCATATATTTT.

The V call is TRBV28, the J call TRBJ1-1; 8 bases are shared with TRBD1. The CDR3 is 17 residues long. Germline lookup yields CDR1 MDHEN and CDR2 SYDVKM. The ends lost 4 bases at V and 0 bases at J; junction bases unmatched: 10. The CDR3 sequence: CASSSTRQGSMNTEAFF. In DNA form, the CDR3 reads TGTGCCAGCAGTTCCACGAGACAGGGGTCCATGAACACTGAAGCTTTCTTT.

This chain links TRBV29-1 with TRBJ1-3; D is unresolved. Trimming took off 7 bases at V and 0 bases at J, with 13 bases between the two ends. The germline gives CDR1 SQVTM, CDR2 ANQGSEA. The CDR3 has 14 residues. In DNA, the CDR3 is TGCAGCGCCGACCTAGGCCCCTCTGGAAACACCATATATTTT. Its protein is CSADLGPSGNTIYF. Based on the CDR3 plus reference TRBV29-1 and TRBJ1-3, the full variable domain is SAVISQKPSRDICQRGTSLTIQCQVDSQVTMMFWYRQQPGQSLTLIATANQGSEATYESGFVIDKFPISRPNLTFSTLTVSNMSPEDSSIYLCSADLGPSGNTIYFGEGSWLTVV.

This chain connects TRBV28 to TRBJ1-2; weak D call: TRBD1 (5 bases). Trimming stripped 6 bases from V and 4 bases from J, with 18 bases between. Germline assignment: CDR1 MDHEN and CDR2 SYDVKM. The CDR3 totals 15 residues. The CDR3 DNA follows: TGTGCCAGCAGATCCGTCGGGGGAGACGGCTATGGCTACACCTTC. It yields the protein CASRSVGGDGYGYTF.

The rearrangement joins TRBV28 to TRBJ1-5, with a possible D match to TRBD1 (5 bases). Deletions cut 3 bases from V and 5 bases from J, with 14 bases between. The length of the CDR3 is 15 residues. CDR1 and CDR2 (germline): MDHEN, SYDVKM. The CDR3 nucleotides are TGTGCCAGCAGTTTGGGGGGAGCCGGCCATCAGCCCCAGCATTTT. Translating gives CASSLGGAGHQPQHF.